The present TCR beta chain was sequenced within a study of preoperative IRX-2 immunotherapy in early breast cancer. This clone was seen just once. Here immunoSEQ multiplex PCR was the method, and the copy in TCRdb shows in-frame clones only, minus some. The sample shows tens of thousands of clones, roughly four fifths of them seen only once. Treatment of the sample: preoperative locoregional IRX-2 cytokine immunotherapy. Patients received preoperative, locoregional IRX-2 cytokine immunotherapy in a phase Ib study. V lost 5 bases to trimming and J lost 9 bases; unmatched junction nucleotides: 9. The CDR3 is 15 residues long. Germline loops: CDR1 SGHNT, CDR2 YENEEA.

The source was lymph node tissue, collected after IRX-2 immunotherapy. The source of this sequence is a human donor with breast cancer. This chain joins TRBV11-3 and TRBJ2-4, with TRBD1 identical over 11 bases. CDR3 DNA: TGTGCCAGCAGCGATTCAGGACAGGGGGCGACCATTCAGTACTTC. It translates to CASSDSGQGATIQYF.